A single sample is the source of the 30 T cell receptor beta chains below, sequenced in a study of T cell responses to AZD1222 COVID-19 vaccine. TCRdb keeps only in-frame clones here, not all; method: immunoSEQ multiplex PCR. The repertoire holds 120,000 to 150,000 clones, with approximately 78% as singletons. The input for sequencing was peripheral blood, taken on day 0 of MenACWY control vaccination. Receptors originate from an adult in good health.

The CDR3 DNA follows: TGTGCCACCAGCAGAGATCAGGGGGCGCGGGGTCAGCCCCAGCATTTT. Its translation is CATSRDQGARGQPQHF. The chain uses TRBV15 and TRBJ1-5, with 8 bases matching TRBD1. Germline assignment: CDR1 LNHNV and CDR2 YYDKDF (reference sequence). V dropped 0 bases and J dropped 6; count of bases not matched to a gene: 7. This CDR3 is built from 16 residues.

In its sample, this clone was seen a few times. The rearrangement links TRBV14 to TRBJ2-7; the match to TRBD1 covers 8 bases. Germline-derived CDR1 and CDR2 are SGHDN and FVKESK. This CDR3 region has 14 residues. The ends lost 3 bases at V and 6 bases at J; junction bases unmatched: 7. In DNA, the CDR3 is TGTGCCAGCAGCCACCGAGGACAGGGCCTCGAGCAGTACTTC. Translating it yields CASSHRGQGLEQYF.

The J gene is TRBJ1-1, the V gene TRBV2; 9 bases line up with TRBD1. The CDR3 is 14 residues long. With 6 bases clipped from V and 4 bases from J, the junction kept 6 bases outside the gene matches. Germline CDR1 and CDR2: SNHLY and FYNNEI. CDR3 DNA: TGTGCCAGCAGGGTGGGACAGGGTTTCACTGAAGCTTTCTTT. It is translated as CASRVGQGFTEAFF.

The chain recombines TRBV2 with TRBJ2-7, with 10 nucleotides matching TRBD1. Germline V lookup: CDR1 SNHLY, CDR2 FYNNEI. The junction had 3 bases not matched to a gene; V was cut back by 4 bases and J by 6 bases. CDR3 size: 13 residues. This CDR3 is CASSAGTGAEQYF. The CDR3 nucleotides are TGTGCCAGCAGTGCCGGGACAGGGGCCGAGCAGTACTTC.

This clone appeared a single time. The gene calls are TRBV5-8 and TRBJ2-7, with no clear D. Trimming left V 4 bases short and J 7 bases short, with 21 bases between. Germline V lookup: CDR1 SGHTS, CDR2 YDEGEE. CDR3 size: 15 residues. The CDR3 is CASSLEEQSPREQYF. The CDR3 nucleotides read TGTGCCAGCAGCCTCGAGGAACAGTCCCCCAGAGAGCAGTACTTC.

This chain connects TRBV6-5 to TRBJ1-5; tentatively, D is TRBD1 (5 bases). CDR1 and CDR2 from the germline V gene are MNHEY and SVGAGI. Trimming left V 4 bases short and J 3 bases short, with 13 bases between. The CDR3 loop spans 15 amino acids. The CDR3, as DNA: TGTGCCAGCAGTTTGACAGCCCTACCCAATCAGCCCCAGCATTTT. It specifies CASSLTALPNQPQHF.

The gene calls are TRBV7-8 and TRBJ1-6; D call uncertain. Trimming removed 0 bases at V and 7 bases at J, with 10 bases between. The germline CDR1 and CDR2 sequences are SGHVS and FQNEAQ. The CDR3 is made up of 15 amino acids. The CDR3 here is CASSLAFDWNSPLHF. The CDR3 DNA reads TGTGCCAGCAGCTTAGCTTTTGATTGGAATTCACCCCTCCACTTT.

V and J are TRBV18 and TRBJ1-1, with D possibly matching TRBD1 (5 bases). Germline lookup yields CDR1 KGHSH and CDR2 LQKENI. Trimming took off 0 bases at V and 11 bases at J, with 10 bases between the two ends. The CDR3 consists of 12 residues. The CDR3: CASSPPAEGAFF. CDR3 bases: TGTGCCAGCTCACCACCGGCTGAGGGGGCTTTCTTT.

The rearrangement joins TRBV23-1 to TRBJ2-3; 7 positions agree with TRBD1. TRBV23-1 is an ORF for which the function is uncertain. V dropped 7 bases and J dropped 2; count of bases not matched to a gene: 21. The CDR3 contains 19 residues. In DNA form, the CDR3 reads TGCGCCAGCACCATGAACCGGGACAGCGTACCTCCTCCCACAGATACGCAGTATTTT. This codes for CASTMNRDSVPPPTDTQYF.

This chain links TRBV15 with TRBJ1-6, with D maybe TRBD1 (6 bases). V was clipped by 0 bases and J by 13 bases, with 10 bases between them. Germline loops: CDR1 LNHNV, CDR2 YYDKDF (reference sequence). The CDR3 is made up of 13 amino acids. The CDR3 spells CATSRDGGGPLHF. The CDR3 nucleotides read TGTGCCACCAGCAGAGATGGCGGGGGCCCCCTCCACTTT.

This clone was counted only a few times. The chain is built from TRBV19 and TRBJ2-2; D gene uncertain. The CDR3 extends over 13 amino acids. V gave up 4 bases and J gave up 3 bases, with 6 bases separating them. Germline V gives CDR1 LNHDA, CDR2 SQIVND (reference sequence). The chain's CDR3 is CASSKSYTGELFF. For the CDR3, the DNA is TGTGCCAGTAGTAAGTCATACACCGGGGAGCTGTTTTTT.

The chain couples TRBV28 to TRBJ1-2; D not resolved. There are 13 residues in the CDR3. The V end lost 8 bases, the J end lost 2 bases, and 12 bases lay between the germline ends. Germline CDR1 and CDR2: MDHEN and SYDVKM. CDR3 in DNA: TGTGCCAGCGGTAGGGATGTGAACTATGGCTACACCTTC. Translation gives CASGRDVNYGYTF.

This sequence joins TRBV3-1 (or the pseudogene TRBV3-2) and TRBJ1-1; D possibly corresponds to TRBD1 (6 bases). This CDR3 region has 14 residues. The germline CDR1 and CDR2 sequences are LGHDT and YNNKEL (reference sequence). The V end lost 0 bases, the J end lost 4 bases, and 9 bases lay between the germline ends. The CDR3 coding sequence is TGTGCCAGCAGCCAAGATACAGGGAGCACTGAAGCTTTCTTT. It encodes CASSQDTGSTEAFF.

The V gene is TRBV30, the J gene TRBJ2-5, with D perhaps TRBD2 (6 bases). V was cut by 2 bases and J by 1 base, with 14 bases left in between. The CDR3 runs to 15 residues. Germline V gene lookup returns CDR1 GTSNPN and CDR2 SVGIG (reference sequence). This CDR3 is CAWSQPGVLQETQYF. Here the CDR3 DNA reads TGTGCCTGGAGTCAACCGGGGGTCCTCCAAGAGACCCAGTACTTC.

This clone was picked up a small number of times. The chain combines TRBV11-2 with TRBJ1-5; TRBD1 matches at 8 bases. Germline V gives CDR1 SGHAT, CDR2 FQNNGV. CDR3 length: 16 residues. Losses at the gene ends were 4 bases for V and 0 bases for J; bases not matched to a gene: 5. CDR3 in DNA: TGTGCCAGCAGCTACGGACAGGGAGATAGCAATCAGCCCCAGCATTTT. This codes for CASSYGQGDSNQPQHF.

This clone was observed a few times. This sequence joins TRBV28 and TRBJ1-4; 7 nucleotides line up with TRBD1. Germline V gene sequence: CDR1 MDHEN, CDR2 SYDVKM. J gave up 4 bases and V 6 bases, and 11 bases lay outside the gene matches. The CDR3 spans 16 residues. The CDR3 DNA sequence: TGTGCCAGCAGCCACCGCCGGGACAGAGTTAATGAAAAACTGTTTTTT. Encoded protein: CASSHRRDRVNEKLFF.

This clone was counted a single time. The genes are TRBV3-1 (or the pseudogene TRBV3-2) and TRBJ2-3, with TRBD2 as a possible D gene (6 bases). V gave up 0 bases and J gave up 1 base, with 8 bases separating them. This CDR3 spans 15 amino acids. Germline loops: CDR1 LGHDT, CDR2 YNNKEL (reference sequence). The CDR3: CASSQDGGGTDTQYF. The CDR3 DNA reads TGTGCCAGCAGCCAAGATGGCGGGGGCACAGATACGCAGTATTTT.

This clone was counted a few times. This chain links TRBV11-2 with TRBJ1-1; D call uncertain. The germline V gene has CDR1 SGHAT and CDR2 FQNNGV. The V end lost 5 bases, the J end lost 1 base, and 8 bases lay between the germline ends. The CDR3 has 13 amino acids. The DNA of the CDR3 is TGTGCCAGCAGCACCGCGAGGAACACTGAAGCTTTCTTT. Amino acid sequence: CASSTARNTEAFF. Full variable domain (missing parts from reference TRBV11-2 and TRBJ1-1): EAGVAQSPRYKIIEKRQSVAFWCNPISGHATLYWYQQILGQGPKLLIQFQNNGVVDDSQLPKDRFSAERLKGVDSTLKIQPAKLEDSAVYLCASSTARNTEAFFGQGTRLTVV.

This chain connects TRBV2 to TRBJ1-1; D is perhaps TRBD1 (6 bases). V gave up 6 bases and J gave up 0 bases, with 20 bases separating them. The CDR3 runs 17 residues. The germline V gene encodes CDR1 SNHLY and CDR2 FYNNEI. Here the CDR3 reads CASRLKGGKLLNTEAFF. DNA for the CDR3: TGTGCCAGCAGACTGAAGGGGGGAAAACTATTGAACACTGAAGCTTTCTTT. Full variable domain (remainder filled in from reference TRBV2 and TRBJ1-1): EPEVTQTPSHQVTQMGQEVILRCVPISNHLYFYWYRQILGQKVEFLVSFYNNEISEKSEIFDDQFSVERPDGSNFTLKIRSTKLEDSAMYFCASRLKGGKLLNTEAFFGQGTRLTVV.

The genes are TRBV11-3 and TRBJ2-2; 7 bases match TRBD1. The J segment lost 6 bases and the V segment lost 4 bases, leaving 2 bases of the junction unmatched. Germline lookup yields CDR1 SGHNT and CDR2 YENEEA. The CDR3 is 13 amino acids. The CDR3 loop is CASSSQGSGELFF. CDR3 DNA: TGTGCCAGCAGCTCACAGGGGTCCGGGGAGCTGTTTTTT.

This chain connects TRBV19 to TRBJ1-5; possibly TRBD1 for D (6 bases). The ends were cut back, 3 bases at V and 0 bases at J, with 15 bases in the middle. Germline loops: CDR1 LNHDA, CDR2 SQIVND (reference sequence). This CDR3 is built from 17 residues. In DNA form, the CDR3 reads TGTGCCAGTAGTATTTACGGAACAGGGTATAGCAATCAGCCCCAGCATTTT. Protein sequence: CASSIYGTGYSNQPQHF.

The rearrangement uses TRBV7-2 and TRBJ2-1, with D possibly matching TRBD2 (6 bases). Germline CDR1 is SGHTA and CDR2 is FQGNSA. The CDR3 has 15 residues. Trimming pared 5 bases from V and 5 bases from J, leaving 16 bases between. This chain's CDR3 is CASSNGGAKNNEQFF. The CDR3 DNA is TGTGCCAGCAGCAACGGGGGAGCAAAAAACAATGAGCAGTTCTTC.

This clone was counted a single time. DNA of the CDR3: TGTGCCAGCAGTCCTGGAGTTGGCTACACCTTC. Encoded protein: CASSPGVGYTF. The chain combines TRBV2 with TRBJ1-2; D is undetermined. Germline V gene sequence: CDR1 SNHLY, CDR2 FYNNEI. The CDR3 covers 11 residues. V lost 5 bases and J 7 bases, leaving 8 bases between the germline ends.

This clone has only one observation. The rearrangement links TRBV3-1 (or the pseudogene TRBV3-2) to TRBJ2-5; no clear D. The CDR3 is 10 amino acids. The ends were cut back, 3 bases at V and 7 bases at J, with 3 bases in the middle. Germline V lookup: CDR1 LGHDT, CDR2 YNNKEL (reference sequence). The CDR3 loop is CASSHGTQYF. For the CDR3, the DNA is TGTGCCAGCAGCCATGGGACCCAGTACTTC.

The chain has TRBV30 and TRBJ2-2; TRBD1 matches 9 bases. The CDR3 covers 15 residues. V shed 1 base, J shed 4 bases, and the junction held 4 bases outside the gene matches. Germline V gives CDR1 GTSNPN, CDR2 SVGIG (reference sequence). The CDR3 nucleotides read TGTGCCTGGAGTGAGACAGGGGGTTCCACCGGGGAGCTGTTTTTT. It translates to CAWSETGGSTGELFF. The variable domain in full, with the rest retrieved from reference TRBV30 and TRBJ2-2, is SQTIHQWPATLVQPVGSPLSLECTVEGTSNPNLYWYRQAAGRGLQLLFYSVGIGQISSEVPQNLSASRPQDRQFILSSKKLLLSDSGFYLCAWSETGGSTGELFFGEGSRLTVL.

The gene calls are TRBV18 and TRBJ1-5; D not certain. Deletions cut 0 bases from V and 4 bases from J, with 4 bases between. This CDR3 is 13 amino acids long. The germline V gene has CDR1 KGHSH and CDR2 LQKENI. The CDR3 DNA reads as TGTGCCAGCTCACCACCGGGGAATCAGCCCCAGCATTTT. Translating it yields CASSPPGNQPQHF.

The V and J genes are TRBV7-9 and TRBJ1-2; 7 bases align to TRBD1. The CDR3 is 13 amino acids. The V segment lost 5 bases and the J segment 4 bases; nucleotides outside the gene matches: 4. CDR1 and CDR2 from the germline V gene are SEHNR and FQNEAQ (reference sequence). CDR3 sequence (DNA): TGTGCCAGCAGCAACCGGGACAGCTATGGCTACACCTTC. Encoded protein: CASSNRDSYGYTF.

This clone was counted between two and nine times. This chain connects TRBV4-1 to TRBJ2-7; D uncertain. This CDR3 has 17 residues. V was shortened by 1 base and J by 0 bases, with 16 bases between the two germline ends. In germline, CDR1 is MGHRA, CDR2 YSYEKL. CDR3 amino acids: CASSQGFEAPRSYEQYF. The DNA for the CDR3 is TGCGCCAGCAGCCAAGGATTCGAGGCCCCTCGCTCCTACGAGCAGTACTTC.

The chain has TRBV6-1 and TRBJ1-2; D unclear. V lost 1 base and J 4 bases, leaving 1 base between the germline ends. From germline, CDR1 is MNHNS and CDR2 SASEGT. The CDR3 loop spans 11 amino acids. The DNA of the CDR3 is TGTGCCAGCAGTGAAGGCTATGGCTACACCTTC. It yields the protein CASSEGYGYTF.

The chain carries TRBV19 and TRBJ1-1; D is ambiguous. Germline values: CDR1 LNHDA, CDR2 SQIVND (reference sequence). This CDR3 has 11 amino acids. Trimming cost V 8 bases and J 4 bases, with 8 bases left between them. In nucleotides, the CDR3 is TGTGCCAGTGGGAGTCTCACTGAAGCTTTCTTT. This codes for CASGSLTEAFF.